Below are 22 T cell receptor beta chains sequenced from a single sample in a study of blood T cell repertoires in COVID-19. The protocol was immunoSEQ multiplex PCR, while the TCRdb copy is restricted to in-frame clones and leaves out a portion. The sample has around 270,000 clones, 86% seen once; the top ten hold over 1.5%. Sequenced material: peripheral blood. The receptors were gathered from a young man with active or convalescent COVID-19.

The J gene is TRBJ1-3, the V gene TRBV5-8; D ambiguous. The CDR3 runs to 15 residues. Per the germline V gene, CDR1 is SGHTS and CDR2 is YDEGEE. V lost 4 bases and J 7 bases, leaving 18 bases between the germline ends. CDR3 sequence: CASSLPGLSRNTIYF. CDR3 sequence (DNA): TGTGCCAGCAGCCTACCAGGACTCAGTAGGAACACCATATATTTT. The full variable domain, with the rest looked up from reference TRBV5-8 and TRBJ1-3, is EAGVTQSPTHLIKTRGQQATLRCSPISGHTSVYWYQQALGLGLQFLLWYDEGEERNRGNFPPRFSGRQFPNYSSELNVNALELEDSALYLCASSLPGLSRNTIYFGEGSWLTVV.

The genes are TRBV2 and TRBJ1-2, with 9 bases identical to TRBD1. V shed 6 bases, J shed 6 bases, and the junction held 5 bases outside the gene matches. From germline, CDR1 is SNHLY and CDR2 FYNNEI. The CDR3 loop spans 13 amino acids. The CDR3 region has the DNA TGTGCCAGCAGCGGGACAGGGCTCGATGGCTACACCTTC. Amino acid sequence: CASSGTGLDGYTF.

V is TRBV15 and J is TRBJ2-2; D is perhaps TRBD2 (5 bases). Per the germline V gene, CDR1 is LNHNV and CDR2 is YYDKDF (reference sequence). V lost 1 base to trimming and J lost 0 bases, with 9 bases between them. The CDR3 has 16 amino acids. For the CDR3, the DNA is TGTGCCACCAGCAGAGTCGAGGGTCCGAACACCGGGGAGCTGTTTTTT. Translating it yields CATSRVEGPNTGELFF. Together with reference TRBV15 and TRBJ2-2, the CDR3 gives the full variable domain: DAMVIQNPRYQVTQFGKPVTLSCSQTLNHNVMYWYQQKSSQAPKLLFHYYDKDFNNEADTPDNFQSRRPNTSFCFLDIRSPGLGDTAMYLCATSRVEGPNTGELFFGEGSRLTVL.

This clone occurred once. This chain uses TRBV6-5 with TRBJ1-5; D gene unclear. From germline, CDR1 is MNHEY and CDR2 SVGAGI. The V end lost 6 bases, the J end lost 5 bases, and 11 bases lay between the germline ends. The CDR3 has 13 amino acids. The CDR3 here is CASRDTEYQPQHF. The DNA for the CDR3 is TGTGCCAGCAGGGATACAGAGTATCAGCCCCAGCATTTT.

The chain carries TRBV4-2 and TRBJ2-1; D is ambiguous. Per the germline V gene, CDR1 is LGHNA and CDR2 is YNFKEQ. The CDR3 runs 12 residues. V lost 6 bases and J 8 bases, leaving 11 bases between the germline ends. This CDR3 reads CASRGRVDEQFF. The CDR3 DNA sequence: TGTGCCAGCAGGGGTCGGGTGGATGAGCAGTTCTTC.

DNA of the CDR3: TGTGCCAGCAGCGCCCAGGGACAGGGTTATGGCTACACCTTC. This encodes CASSAQGQGYGYTF. V usage is TRBV9 and J usage is TRBJ1-2, with TRBD1 matching 9 bases. The CDR3 extends over 14 amino acids. V trimming: 3 bases; J trimming: 5 bases; junction bases outside the gene matches: 5. Germline CDR1 reads SGDLS; CDR2 reads YYNGEE.

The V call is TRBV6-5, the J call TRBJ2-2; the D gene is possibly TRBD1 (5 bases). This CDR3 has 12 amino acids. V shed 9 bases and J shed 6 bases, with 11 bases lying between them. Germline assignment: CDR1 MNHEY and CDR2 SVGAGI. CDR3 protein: CASNPGSGELFF. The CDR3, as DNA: TGTGCCAGTAACCCAGGGTCCGGGGAGCTGTTTTTT.

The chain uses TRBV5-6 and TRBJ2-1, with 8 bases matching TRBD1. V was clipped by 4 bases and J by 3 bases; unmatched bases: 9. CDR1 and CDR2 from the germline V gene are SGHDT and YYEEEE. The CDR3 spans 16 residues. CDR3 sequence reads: CASSHWGRGRYNEQFF. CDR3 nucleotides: TGTGCCAGCAGCCACTGGGGCAGGGGGCGCTACAATGAGCAGTTCTTC.

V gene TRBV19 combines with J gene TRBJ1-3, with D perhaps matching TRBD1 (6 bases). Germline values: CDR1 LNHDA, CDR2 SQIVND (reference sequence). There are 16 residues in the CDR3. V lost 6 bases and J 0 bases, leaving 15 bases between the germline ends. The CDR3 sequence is CASRTQGTISGNTIYF. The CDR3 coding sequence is TGTGCCAGTAGAACCCAGGGGACAATCTCTGGAAACACCATATATTTT.

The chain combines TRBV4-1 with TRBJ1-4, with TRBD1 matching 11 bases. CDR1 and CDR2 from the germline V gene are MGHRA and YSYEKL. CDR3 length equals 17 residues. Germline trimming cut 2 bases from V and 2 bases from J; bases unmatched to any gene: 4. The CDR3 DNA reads TGCGCCAGCAGCCAACGGACAGGGGGCATTACTAATGAAAAACTGTTTTTT. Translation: CASSQRTGGITNEKLFF.

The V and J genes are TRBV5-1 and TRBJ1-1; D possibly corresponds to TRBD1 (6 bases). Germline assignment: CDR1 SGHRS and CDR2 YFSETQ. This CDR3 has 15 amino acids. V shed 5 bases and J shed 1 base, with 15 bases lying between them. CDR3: CASSYQQGTNTEAFF. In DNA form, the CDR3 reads TGCGCCAGCAGTTATCAGCAGGGGACGAACACTGAAGCTTTCTTT.

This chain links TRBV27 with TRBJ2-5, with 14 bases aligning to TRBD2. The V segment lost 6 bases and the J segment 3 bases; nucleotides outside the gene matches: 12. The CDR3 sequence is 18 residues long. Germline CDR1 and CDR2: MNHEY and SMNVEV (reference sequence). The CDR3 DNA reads TGTGCCAGCAGGGGGAAACGGACTAGCGGGGGGAGCGAAGAGACCCAGTACTTC. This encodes CASRGKRTSGGSEETQYF.

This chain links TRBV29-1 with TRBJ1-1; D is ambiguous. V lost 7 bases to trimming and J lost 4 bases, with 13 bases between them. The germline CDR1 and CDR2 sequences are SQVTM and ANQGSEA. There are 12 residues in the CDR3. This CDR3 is CSGGEWGTEAFF. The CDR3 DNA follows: TGCAGCGGTGGGGAGTGGGGCACTGAAGCTTTCTTT.

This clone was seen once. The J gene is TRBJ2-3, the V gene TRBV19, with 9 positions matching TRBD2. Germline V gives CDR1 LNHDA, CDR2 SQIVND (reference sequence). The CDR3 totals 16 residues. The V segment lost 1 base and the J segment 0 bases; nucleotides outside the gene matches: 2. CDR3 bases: TGTGCCAGTAGTATAGGGCGGGGGGGTAGCACAGATACGCAGTATTTT. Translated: CASSIGRGGSTDTQYF.

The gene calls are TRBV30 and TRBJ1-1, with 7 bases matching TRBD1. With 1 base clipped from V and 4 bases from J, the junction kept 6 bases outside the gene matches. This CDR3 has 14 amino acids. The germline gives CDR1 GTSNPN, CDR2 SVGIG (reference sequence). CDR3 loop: CAWSASTGITEAFF. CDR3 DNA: TGTGCCTGGAGTGCGTCGACAGGGATCACTGAAGCTTTCTTT.

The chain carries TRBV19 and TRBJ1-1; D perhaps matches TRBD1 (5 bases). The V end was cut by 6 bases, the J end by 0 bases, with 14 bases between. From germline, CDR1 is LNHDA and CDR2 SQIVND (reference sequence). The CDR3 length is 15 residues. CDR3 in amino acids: CASRVRARMNTEAFF. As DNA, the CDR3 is TGTGCCAGTAGGGTCAGGGCACGGATGAACACTGAAGCTTTCTTT.

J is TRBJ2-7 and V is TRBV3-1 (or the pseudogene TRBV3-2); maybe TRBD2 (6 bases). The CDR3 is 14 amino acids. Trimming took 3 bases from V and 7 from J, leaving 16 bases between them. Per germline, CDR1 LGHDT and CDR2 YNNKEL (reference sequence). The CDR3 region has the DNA TGTGCCAGCAGCCAGTCGGGGCGACGGGGGGAGCAGTACTTC. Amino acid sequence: CASSQSGRRGEQYF.

The CDR3: CASHETGASYSNQPQHF. DNA for the CDR3: TGTGCCAGCCACGAGACAGGGGCAAGTTATAGCAATCAGCCCCAGCATTTT. The chain joins TRBV27 to TRBJ1-5; 8 nucleotides line up with TRBD1. Germline CDR1 reads MNHEY; CDR2 reads SMNVEV (reference sequence). The CDR3 is made up of 17 amino acids. The V and J ends lost 8 bases and 0 bases, in that order; junction bases with no gene match: 12.

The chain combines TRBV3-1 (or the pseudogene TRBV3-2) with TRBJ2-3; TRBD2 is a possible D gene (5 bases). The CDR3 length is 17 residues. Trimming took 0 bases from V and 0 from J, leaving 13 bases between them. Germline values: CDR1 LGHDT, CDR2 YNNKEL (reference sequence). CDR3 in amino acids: CASSQEVDWTSTDTQYF. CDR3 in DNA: TGTGCCAGCAGCCAAGAAGTGGACTGGACTAGCACAGATACGCAGTATTTT.

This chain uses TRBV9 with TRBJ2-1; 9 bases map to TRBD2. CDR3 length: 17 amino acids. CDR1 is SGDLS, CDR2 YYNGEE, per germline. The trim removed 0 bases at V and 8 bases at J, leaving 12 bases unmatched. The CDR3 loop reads CASSVEAPGGGADEQFF. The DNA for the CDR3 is TGTGCCAGCAGCGTAGAGGCCCCTGGCGGGGGGGCGGATGAGCAGTTCTTC.

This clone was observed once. DNA for the CDR3: TGTGCCAGCAGTTTCCCTGGCACAGATACGCAGTATTTT. Translation gives CASSFPGTDTQYF. This chain uses TRBV6-5 with TRBJ2-3; D unclear. This CDR3 has 13 amino acids. Per germline, CDR1 MNHEY and CDR2 SVGAGI. V was cut by 4 bases and J by 1 base, with 6 bases left in between.

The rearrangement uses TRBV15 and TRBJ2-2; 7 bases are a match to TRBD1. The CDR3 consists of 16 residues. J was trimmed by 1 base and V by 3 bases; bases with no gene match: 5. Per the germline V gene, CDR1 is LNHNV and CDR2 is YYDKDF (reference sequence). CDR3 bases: TGTGCCACCAGCAGTCCCGGGACAGAGAACACCGGGGAGCTGTTTTTT. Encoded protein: CATSSPGTENTGELFF.